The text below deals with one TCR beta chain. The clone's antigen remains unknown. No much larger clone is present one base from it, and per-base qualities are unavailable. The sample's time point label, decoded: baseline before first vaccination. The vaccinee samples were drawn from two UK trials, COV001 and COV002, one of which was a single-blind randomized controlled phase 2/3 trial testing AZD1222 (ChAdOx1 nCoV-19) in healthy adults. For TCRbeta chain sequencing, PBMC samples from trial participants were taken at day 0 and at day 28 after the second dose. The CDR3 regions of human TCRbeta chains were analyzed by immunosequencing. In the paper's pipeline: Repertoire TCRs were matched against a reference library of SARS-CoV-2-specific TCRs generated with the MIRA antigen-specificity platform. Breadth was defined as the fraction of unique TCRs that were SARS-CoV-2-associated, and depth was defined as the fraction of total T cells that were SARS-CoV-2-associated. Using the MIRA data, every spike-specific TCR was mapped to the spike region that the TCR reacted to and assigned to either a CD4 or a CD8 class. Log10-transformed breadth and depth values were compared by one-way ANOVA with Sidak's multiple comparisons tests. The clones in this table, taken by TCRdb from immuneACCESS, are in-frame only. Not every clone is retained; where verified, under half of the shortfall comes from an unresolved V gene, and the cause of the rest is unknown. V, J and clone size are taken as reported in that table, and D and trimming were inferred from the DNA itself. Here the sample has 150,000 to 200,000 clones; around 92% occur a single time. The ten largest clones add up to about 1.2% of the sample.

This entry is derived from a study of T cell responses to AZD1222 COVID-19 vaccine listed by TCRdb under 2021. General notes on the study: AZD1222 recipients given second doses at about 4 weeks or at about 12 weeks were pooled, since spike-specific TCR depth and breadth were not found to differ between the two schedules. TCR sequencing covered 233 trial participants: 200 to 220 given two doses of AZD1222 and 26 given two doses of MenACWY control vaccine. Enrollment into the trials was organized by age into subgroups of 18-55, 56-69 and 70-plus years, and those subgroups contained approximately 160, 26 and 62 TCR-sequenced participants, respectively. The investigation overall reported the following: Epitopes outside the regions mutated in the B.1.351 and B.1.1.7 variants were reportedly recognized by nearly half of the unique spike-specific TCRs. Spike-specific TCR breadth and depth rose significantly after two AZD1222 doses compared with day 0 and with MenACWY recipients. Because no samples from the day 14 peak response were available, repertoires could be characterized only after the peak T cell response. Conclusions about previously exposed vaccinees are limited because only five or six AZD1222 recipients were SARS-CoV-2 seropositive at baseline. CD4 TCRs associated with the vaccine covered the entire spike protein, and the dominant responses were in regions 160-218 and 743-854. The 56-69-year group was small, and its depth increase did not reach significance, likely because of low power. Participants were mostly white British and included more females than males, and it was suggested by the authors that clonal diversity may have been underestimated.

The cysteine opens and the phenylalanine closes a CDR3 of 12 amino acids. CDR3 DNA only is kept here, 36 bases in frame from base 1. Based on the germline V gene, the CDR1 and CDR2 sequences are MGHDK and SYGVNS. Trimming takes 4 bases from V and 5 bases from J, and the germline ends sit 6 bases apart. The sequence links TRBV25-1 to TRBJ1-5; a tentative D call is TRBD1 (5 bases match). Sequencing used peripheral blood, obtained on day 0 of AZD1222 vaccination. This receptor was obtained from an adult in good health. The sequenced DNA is TGTGCCAGCAGTGGAGGGGATCAGCCCCAGCATTTT. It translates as CASSGGDQPQHF.